This T cell receptor beta chain is from a study of response to subunit inactivated influenza vaccine. Trimming removed 6 bases from V and 8 bases from J, with 16 bases in between. The CDR3 consists of 13 residues. Concerning this clonotype itself: Its target is unknown. A read error may be the cause here, since a much bigger clone is one base away. The CDR3 does not close with the conserved phenylalanine or tryptophan, likely indicating a read error.

Study observations and caveats: A suggestion made by the authors is that each seasonal influenza vaccination recruits few new T cells.

TCRdb re-derived calls from the RT-PCR reads in MiXCR, one entry per CDR3 protein. In the table there are 300,000 to 350,000 distinct CDR3 sequences, 21% of which are singletons. This receptor was identified in a man aged 50-75 years who received an inactivated influenza vaccine. V and J are TRBV12-3 or TRBV12-4 and TRBJ1-2; D is possibly TRBD1 (6 bases). Sequencing used PBMCs from blood, obtained approximately 22 months after vaccination. The CDR3 nucleotides are TGTGCCAGCAGAGAACAGGGAGTTCAAGGCTACACCGTC. It encodes CASREQGVQGYTV.